One and the same sample provided the 18 T cell receptor beta chains below, sequenced in a study of blood T cells in healthy people across ages. Alongside a J-beta primer mix, a sample-barcoded 5' primer served in a second PCR lasting roughly 6 to 12 cycles. TCRdb fed the 5' RACE reads into MiXCR, producing one record per CDR3 protein. The sample holds some 900,000 distinct CDR3 sequences; roughly 48% are singletons and the top ten take around an eighth. Sequencing was carried out using blood. These receptors were collected from a man aged 30 to 39 in good health.

V is TRBV7-3 and J is TRBJ2-6; D is tentatively TRBD1 or TRBD2 (5 bases each). V was clipped by 5 bases and J by 4 bases, with 18 bases between them. From germline, CDR1 is SGHTA and CDR2 FQGTGA. CDR3 length equals 17 residues. The CDR3 here is CASSHNAMGVGANVLTF. As DNA, the CDR3 is TGTGCCAGCAGCCATAATGCCATGGGGGTCGGGGCCAACGTCCTGACTTTC.

This clonotype has a count of ten or more. The V gene is TRBV27, the J gene TRBJ1-2, with 8 bases lining up with TRBD1. This CDR3 has 14 residues. The V and J ends lost 7 bases and 2 bases, in that order; junction bases with no gene match: 6. Germline V gene lookup returns CDR1 MNHEY and CDR2 SMNVEV (reference sequence). The CDR3 DNA reads TGTGCCAGCAAACAGGGGGTTTTAAACTATGGCTACACCTTC. Translating gives CASKQGVLNYGYTF.

The V call is TRBV4-2, the J call TRBJ2-1, with TRBD2 matching over 10 bases. The V segment lost 1 base and the J segment 7 bases; nucleotides outside the gene matches: 7. This CDR3 comprises 16 residues. In germline, CDR1 is LGHNA, CDR2 YNFKEQ. CDR3 in DNA: TGTGCCAGCAGCCAAGCTAAGCGGGGGGGCCATAATGAGCAGTTCTTC. This translates into CASSQAKRGGHNEQFF.

V gene TRBV20-1 combines with J gene TRBJ1-2; 8 positions match TRBD1. The CDR3 is 13 amino acids. Germline V gives CDR1 DFQATT, CDR2 SNEGSKA (reference sequence). The trim removed 6 bases at V and 6 bases at J, leaving 9 bases unmatched. The CDR3, as DNA: TGCAGTGCCGCGACGGACAGGGACCATGGCTACACCTTC. It encodes CSAATDRDHGYTF.

The chain couples TRBV7-9 to TRBJ2-5; 8 bases are a match to TRBD1. The CDR3 totals 15 residues. The trim removed 6 bases at V and 11 bases at J, leaving 17 bases unmatched. Germline V gene lookup returns CDR1 SEHNR and CDR2 FQNEAQ (reference sequence). The CDR3 spells CASRNGQGFNDEQYF. The CDR3 DNA is TGTGCCAGCAGAAACGGACAGGGTTTTAACGATGAGCAGTACTTC.

The V and J genes are TRBV9 and TRBJ2-7, with TRBD2 matching 7 bases. The V segment lost 5 bases and the J segment 7 bases; nucleotides outside the gene matches: 15. The CDR3 runs 15 residues. CDR1 SGDLS and CDR2 YYNGEE come from the germline V gene. The CDR3: CASSTRGDSYNEQYF. The CDR3 DNA reads TGTGCCAGCAGTACCCGGGGGGACTCCTACAATGAGCAGTACTTC.

In this sample, this clonotype turned up a few times. J is TRBJ2-2 and V is TRBV6-2 or TRBV6-3, with no clear D. The CDR3 has 13 amino acids. Per germline, CDR1 MNHEY and CDR2 SVGEGT. Trimming stripped 1 base from V and 8 bases from J, with 8 bases between. The CDR3 spells CASSYYNPGELFF. CDR3 in DNA: TGTGCCAGCAGTTACTACAATCCTGGGGAGCTGTTTTTT.

This clonotype was detected a few times. The J gene is TRBJ2-5, the V gene TRBV3-1; TRBD1 matches 10 bases. The CDR3 is made up of 15 amino acids. Germline CDR1 LGHDT, CDR2 YNNKEL (reference sequence). Trimming at V came to 4 bases and at J to 7 bases, leaving 9 bases not matched to a gene. For the CDR3, the DNA is TGTGCCAGCAGCCTGGCGGGACAGGGGTTTGGGACCCAGTACTTC. Translation gives CASSLAGQGFGTQYF.

This rearrangement joins TRBV11-3 to TRBJ1-6, with D possibly being TRBD1 (5 bases). In germline, CDR1 is SGHNT, CDR2 YENEEA. This CDR3 region has 15 residues. V was pared by 0 bases and J by 9 bases, with 12 bases between. The CDR3 reads CASSLDGTPGSPLHF. The CDR3 coding sequence is TGTGCCAGCAGCTTAGACGGGACGCCCGGTTCACCCCTCCACTTT.

The rearrangement uses TRBV10-3 and TRBJ2-1; D remains ambiguous. There are 14 residues in the CDR3. The germline V gene encodes CDR1 ENHRY and CDR2 SYGVKD. V lost 0 bases to trimming and J lost 9 bases, with 12 bases between them. DNA for the CDR3: TGTGCCATCAGTGAGTCTTCTCAGAGGTTTGAGCAGTTCTTC. This encodes CAISESSQRFEQFF.

The V and J genes are TRBV4-3 and TRBJ1-3; possible D gene TRBD1, 6 bases. Per the germline V gene, CDR1 is LGHNA and CDR2 is YSLEER. The CDR3 is made up of 13 amino acids. Trimming removed 0 bases at V and 8 bases at J, with 8 bases between. The CDR3 DNA follows: TGCGCCAGCAGCCAAGAAAGGGGGTACACCATATATTTT. Translation: CASSQERGYTIYF.

This clonotype turned up a few times. The gene calls are TRBV7-2 and TRBJ1-2; 9 positions agree with TRBD1. V shed 1 base, J shed 3 bases, and the junction held 9 bases outside the gene matches. The CDR3 runs 17 residues. From germline, CDR1 is SGHTA and CDR2 FQGNSA. The CDR3 sequence is CASSLGGGQGKDYGYTF. CDR3 nucleotides: TGTGCCAGCAGCTTAGGGGGGGGACAGGGAAAGGACTATGGCTACACCTTC.

The V gene is TRBV7-2, the J gene TRBJ1-3; D gene uncertain. This CDR3 spans 15 amino acids. Germline CDR1 SGHTA, CDR2 FQGNSA. V was cut by 5 bases and J by 0 bases, with 11 bases left in between. CDR3 in amino acids: CASSEDGSSGNTIYF. CDR3 nucleotide sequence: TGTGCCAGCAGCGAGGACGGGAGCTCTGGAAACACCATATATTTT.

This clonotype was observed a handful of times. The V and J genes are TRBV2 and TRBJ2-1; the match to TRBD2 covers 8 bases. V lost 6 bases, J lost 2 bases, and 6 bases stayed unmatched. The CDR3 consists of 15 residues. In germline, CDR1 is SNHLY, CDR2 FYNNEI. The CDR3 DNA sequence: TGTGCCAGCAGAATCGGGGGGGCGACCTACAATGAGCAGTTCTTC. Protein product: CASRIGGATYNEQFF. The full variable domain, completed using reference TRBV2 and TRBJ2-1, is EPEVTQTPSHQVTQMGQEVILRCVPISNHLYFYWYRQILGQKVEFLVSFYNNEISEKSEIFDDQFSVERPDGSNFTLKIRSTKLEDSAMYFCASRIGGATYNEQFFGPGTRLTVL.

This chain uses TRBV7-2 with TRBJ2-3, with TRBD2 as a possible D gene (6 bases). Germline CDR1 and CDR2: SGHTA and FQGNSA. The length of the CDR3 is 15 residues. V lost 5 bases and J lost 1, with 13 bases in between. The DNA of the CDR3 is TGTGCCAGCAGCGTTAGCGGTGCGGGCACAGATACGCAGTATTTT. It is translated as CASSVSGAGTDTQYF.

The genes are TRBV4-2 and TRBJ2-3; 15 bases match TRBD2. The germline gives CDR1 LGHNA, CDR2 YNFKEQ. The CDR3 contains 15 residues. J was trimmed by 2 bases and V by 9 bases; bases with no gene match: 3. The CDR3 nucleotides read TGTGCCAGTCGGACTAGCGGGGGGGACACAGATACGCAGTATTTT. Translated: CASRTSGGDTDTQYF.

The chain couples TRBV12-3 or TRBV12-4 to TRBJ2-7; unclear D gene. With the DNA end fitting TRBJ2-5 better, the J assignment may be wrong. The CDR3 contains 12 residues. CDR3 residues: CASGETAGTQYF. The DNA for the CDR3 is TGTGCCAGCGGTGAAACGGCCGGGACCCAGTACTTC.

This clonotype was found many times. The chain combines TRBV6-1 with TRBJ2-3; D unclear. The V gene lost 6 bases and the J gene lost 6 bases, with 7 bases spanning the gap. The CDR3 is 11 residues long. Germline V CDR1 and CDR2: MNHNS, SASEGT. The CDR3 DNA reads as TGTGCCAGCAGGGGGTCGGATACGCAGTATTTT. It codes for CASRGSDTQYF.